This TCR beta chain is drawn from a study of shared clonotypes between healthy human individuals. Points from the study as a whole: Non-shared clonotypes showed lower generation probabilities than clonotypes common to all four donors. The naive CD4 repertoires of a few donors were compared, and around 4.9% of clonotypes were shared.

The CDR3 covers 15 residues. The V and J ends lost 3 bases and 2 bases respectively, with 14 bases between them. The germline V gene has CDR1 MDHEN and CDR2 SYDVKM. Samples underwent the assay at deep level. Some clones are missing from TCRdb's copy, which holds only in-frame ones; the method was immunoSEQ multiplex PCR. The sample records about 2.3 million clones, 85% to 95% being singletons. Concerning this clone itself: Its antigen is as yet unknown.

The specimen sequenced was naive CD4+ T cells from PBMCs. The sample's subset: CD45RA+ positively selected. The rearrangement uses TRBV28 and TRBJ2-7, with D hard to call. The clonotype was recovered from a man aged 18 to 29 in good health. Some clones in this sample may be carry-over from other donors' samples. This chain's CDR3 is CASSFRITPTYEQYF. For the CDR3, the DNA is TGTGCCAGCAGTTTTCGGATAACCCCCACCTACGAGCAGTACTTC. Drawing the rest from reference TRBV28 and TRBJ2-7, the complete variable domain is DVKVTQSSRYLVKRTGEKVFLECVQDMDHENMFWYRQDPGLGLRLIYFSYDVKMKEKGDIPEGYSVSREKKERFSLILESASTNQTSMYLCASSFRITPTYEQYFGPGTRLTVT.